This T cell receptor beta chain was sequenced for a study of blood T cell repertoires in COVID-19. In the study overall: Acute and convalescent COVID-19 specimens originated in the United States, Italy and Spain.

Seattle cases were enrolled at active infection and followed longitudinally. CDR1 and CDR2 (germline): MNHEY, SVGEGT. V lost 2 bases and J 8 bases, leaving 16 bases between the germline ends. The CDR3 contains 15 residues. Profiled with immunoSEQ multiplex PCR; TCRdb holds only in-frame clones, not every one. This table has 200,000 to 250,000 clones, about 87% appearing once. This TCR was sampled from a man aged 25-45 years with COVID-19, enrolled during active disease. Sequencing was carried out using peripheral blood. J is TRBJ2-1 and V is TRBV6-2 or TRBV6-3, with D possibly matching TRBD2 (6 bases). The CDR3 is CASSYGETGADEQFF. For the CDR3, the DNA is TGTGCCAGCAGTTACGGAGAAACGGGAGCGGATGAGCAGTTCTTC.